Below, one T cell receptor (beta chain) is given with its context. This record belongs to a study of blood T cells in healthy people across ages. The V end was cut by 0 bases, the J end by 0 bases, with 6 bases between. CDR1 and CDR2 from the germline V gene are MNHEY and SVGAGI. The CDR3 is 14 amino acids. A second PCR, run for roughly 7 to 12 cycles, used a sample-barcoded 5' primer plus a J-beta primer mix. Every sample produced at least 2.5 million CDR3-containing paired-end reads. Using its own MiXCR run on the 5' RACE reads, TCRdb lists one record per CDR3 protein. Of roughly 2 million distinct CDR3 sequences detected, about 49% appear once; the ten largest clones hold 2.1%.

J is TRBJ2-7 and V is TRBV6-5, with D hard to call. The receptor's source is a woman aged 40 to 50 in good health. Specimen: blood. As DNA, the CDR3 is TGTGCCAGCAGTTACTCCGATGCCTCCTACGAGCAGTACTTC. Amino acid sequence: CASSYSDASYEQYF.